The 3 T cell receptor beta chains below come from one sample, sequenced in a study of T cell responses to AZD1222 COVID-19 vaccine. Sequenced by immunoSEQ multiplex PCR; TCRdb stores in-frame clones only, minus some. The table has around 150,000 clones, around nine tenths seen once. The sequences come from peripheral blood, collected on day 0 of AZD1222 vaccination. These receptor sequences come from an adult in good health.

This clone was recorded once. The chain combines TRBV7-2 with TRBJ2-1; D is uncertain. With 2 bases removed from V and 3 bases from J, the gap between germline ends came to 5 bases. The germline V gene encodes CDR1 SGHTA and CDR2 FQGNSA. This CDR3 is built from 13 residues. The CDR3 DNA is TGTGCCAGCAGCTTATATATCTACAATGAGCAGTTCTTC. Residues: CASSLYIYNEQFF.

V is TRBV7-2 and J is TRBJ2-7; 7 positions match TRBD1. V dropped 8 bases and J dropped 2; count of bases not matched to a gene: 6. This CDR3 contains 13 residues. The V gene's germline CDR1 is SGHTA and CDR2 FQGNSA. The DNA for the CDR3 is TGTGCCAGCGCCCCAGGGGGTCCCTACGAGCAGTACTTC. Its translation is CASAPGGPYEQYF. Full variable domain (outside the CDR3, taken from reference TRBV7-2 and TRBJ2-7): GAGVSQSPSNKVTEKGKDVELRCDPISGHTALYWYRQSLGQGLEFLIYFQGNSAPDKSGLPSDRFSAERTGGSVSTLTIQRTQQEDSAVYLCASAPGGPYEQYFGPGTRLTVT.

The CDR3 sequence is CATSRGAGGPRPYEQYF. Written as DNA, the CDR3 is TGTGCCACCTCACGGGGAGCGGGAGGGCCTCGCCCCTACGAGCAGTACTTC. The J gene is TRBJ2-7, the V gene TRBV19, with TRBD2 matching 10 bases. The CDR3 consists of 17 residues. The V and J ends lost 10 bases and 2 bases, in that order; junction bases with no gene match: 17. Germline V CDR1 and CDR2: LNHDA, SQIVND (reference sequence). Together with reference TRBV19 and TRBJ2-7, the CDR3 gives the full variable domain: DGGITQSPKYLFRKEGQNVTLSCEQNLNHDAMYWYRQDPGQGLRLIYYSQIVNDFQKGDIAEGYSVSREKKESFPLTVTSAQKNPTAFYLCATSRGAGGPRPYEQYFGPGTRLTVT.